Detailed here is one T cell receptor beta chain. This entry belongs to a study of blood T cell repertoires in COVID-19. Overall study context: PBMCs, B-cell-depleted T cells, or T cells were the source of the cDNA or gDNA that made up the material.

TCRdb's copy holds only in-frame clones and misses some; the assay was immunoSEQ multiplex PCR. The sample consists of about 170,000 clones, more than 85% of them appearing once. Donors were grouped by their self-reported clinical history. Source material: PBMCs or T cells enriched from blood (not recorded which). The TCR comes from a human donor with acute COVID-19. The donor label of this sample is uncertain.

In DNA form, the CDR3 reads TGTGCCAGCACCTGGGGGGGACGGGACATTCAGTACTTC. This gives the protein CASTWGGRDIQYF. The rearrangement joins TRBV5-4 to TRBJ2-4; 7 bases align to TRBD2. Germline CDR1 SGHNT, CDR2 YYREEE (reference sequence). The V gene end was trimmed by 6 bases and the J gene end by 8 bases; junction bases not matched to a gene: 8. The CDR3 extends over 13 amino acids.